Listed below are T cell receptor beta chains from one sample, sequenced in a study of T cell clusters in autoimmune cytopenias. One entry per CDR3 protein, without DNA, is what TCRdb gives after re-calling the multiplex PCR reads. Recorded for this sample: approximately 6,000 distinct CDR3 sequences. The specimen sequenced was peripheral blood. These receptors all stem from a human donor with an autoimmune cytopenia or autoimmune hepatitis (not recorded which). Each CDR3 is given with its conserved first and last residue. The listing skips clone size in some rows; elsewhere it reads once, few, many or a size class.

CDR3aa	v_gene	abundance	j_gene
CASSQGLAENNEQFF	TRBV5-6	-	TRBJ2-1
CASSPPFQETQYF	TRBV6-2/TRBV6-3	-	TRBJ2-5
CASSRHLATEAFF	TRBV6-5	-	TRBJ1-1
CASSPNQGAGGNTGELFF	TRBV12-3/TRBV12-4	medium-sized	TRBJ2-2
CSVEVGTETQYF	TRBV29-1	medium-sized	TRBJ2-5
CASSYNGLTDTQYF	TRBV6-5	medium-sized	TRBJ2-3
CASRPPGGAEETQYF	TRBV12-3/TRBV12-4	medium-sized	TRBJ2-5
CASSLVPAGRTLYTEAFF	TRBV7-4	-	TRBJ1-1
CASSPGTEATNSNQPQHF	TRBV6-6	-	TRBJ1-5
CASSYRDMSYEQYF	TRBV6-5	medium-sized	TRBJ2-7
CSVEPTWGLGTDTQYF	TRBV29-1	medium-sized	TRBJ2-3
CASSAFGGEETQYF	TRBV6-1	medium-sized	TRBJ2-5
CALRGGWNTEAFF	TRBV30	medium-sized	TRBJ1-1
CAATDSYEQYF	TRBV6-2/TRBV6-3	medium-sized	TRBJ2-7